This T cell receptor beta chain was sequenced during a study of PD-1 blockade in classical Hodgkin lymphoma. Findings of the study overall: Differences between repertoires have undefined causes, possibly disease activity or prior therapy. When nivolumab was started under 1 year after ASCT, patients were excluded.

Time point: cycle 4 day 1 (C4D1), after less than seven weeks of nivolumab. Each and every patient relapsed after autologous stem cell transplantation, and patients got differing brentuximab vedotin exposure. The protocol was immunoSEQ multiplex PCR, while the TCRdb copy is restricted to in-frame clones and leaves out a portion. Of about 64,000 clones in the sample, under 95% are singletons; the top ten hold around a tenth. The ends were cut back, 7 bases at V and 4 bases at J, with 14 bases in the middle. Germline V gene lookup returns CDR1 MNHNS and CDR2 SASEGT. The CDR3 sequence is 14 residues long. A note on this clone: The antigen remains unidentified.

Sample: peripheral blood mononuclear cells (PBMCs), taken before the fourth cycle of nivolumab. The sequence derives from a human donor with classical Hodgkin lymphoma. V and J are TRBV6-1 and TRBJ2-4, with D perhaps TRBD1 (5 bases). CDR3 loop: CASKLTTDKNIQYF. For the CDR3, the DNA is TGTGCCAGCAAGCTCACGACAGATAAAAACATTCAGTACTTC.